This T cell receptor beta chain was documented in a study of Ad26.COV2.S vaccination and SARS-CoV-2 variants. In the study overall: Enrollment placed the donor in the COV1001 Ad26.COV2.S trial arm.

TCRdb keeps only in-frame clones here, not all; method: immunoSEQ multiplex PCR. The sample lists roughly 270,000 clones, more than 70% seen once, with roughly 3.5% in the top ten. Trimming left V 2 bases short and J 4 bases short, with 12 bases between. Germline V gene data show CDR1 as SGDLS and CDR2 as YYNGEE. The CDR3 contains 14 residues. The treatment: around 19 received Ad26.COV2.S at low or high dose, single or two shots; several received placebo; per-sample allocation not given. Material that was analyzed had been drawn on day 63 after the first vaccine or placebo injection. At a Boston site, the person donating was an adult of 18-55 years.

The sequencing here drew on peripheral blood, taken in a trial of Ad26.COV2.S vaccine versus placebo. This sequence joins TRBV9 and TRBJ2-5, with D perhaps matching TRBD1 (6 bases). This TCR was sampled from a person aged 18-65 years who received the Ad26.COV2.S COVID-19 vaccine or a placebo. The chain's CDR3 is CASSVWSGVETQYF. The DNA for the CDR3 is TGTGCCAGCAGCGTGTGGTCAGGGGTAGAGACCCAGTACTTC.